This TCR beta chain came from a study of shared T cell receptors in the human thymus. The method was immunoSEQ multiplex PCR; TCRdb's version includes in-frame clones alone and lacks a portion of them. The repertoire holds about 610,000 clones, with approximately 88% as singletons. Germline trimming cut 4 bases from V and 4 bases from J; bases unmatched to any gene: 8. Germline assignment: CDR1 MDHEN and CDR2 SYDVKM. The CDR3 runs 15 residues. The data also belong to a second study, concerning human thymus T cells.

This rearrangement joins TRBV28 to TRBJ2-5, with 8 positions matching TRBD1. The origin of this receptor is a boy in the first two years of life with a congenital heart defect. The sequencing sample was made of thymocytes. Written as DNA, the CDR3 is TGTGCCAGCAGTTCGTGGGACAGGTCCCCAGAGACCCAGTACTTC. This codes for CASSSWDRSPETQYF.